This section outlines one TCR beta chain sequence together with its context. The target antigen is unknown. This sample was taken from a study of T-cell memory formation after mild COVID-19. On the study more broadly: The TCR clusters were mostly specific to one donor. Study-wide results and limits: Clones that contracted from day 15 to 85 were balanced CD4/CD8, while later expanders leaned CD4+. That cross-reactive memory joined was suggested by some responding clones appearing in pre-infection memory.

Germline CDR1 reads WSHSY; CDR2 reads SAAADI. Trimming pared 0 bases from V and 10 bases from J, leaving 7 bases between. This CDR3 region has 13 residues. A 5'RACE reaction primed in the constant segment made cDNA libraries of TCR alpha and TCR beta, and these carried sample barcodes and UMIs. Via MiXCR, TCRdb re-called the 5' RACE reads, giving one row per CDR3 protein. Of around 340,000 distinct CDR3 sequences listed, approximately 15% are singletons. The genes are TRBV10-2 and TRBJ1-6; D is undetermined. The clonotype originates from a young man who had mild COVID-19 (a few samples of this study predate the infection). Cell type and time point are not known. Sequencing was performed on PBMCs or a T cell subset sorted from them (not recorded which). The CDR3 DNA reads TGCGCCAGCAGTGAGTCAGGGATGTCACCCCTCCACTTT. Its translation: CASSESGMSPLHF.